Each of the 2 T cell receptor beta chains below was sequenced from the same sample in a study of OX40 agonist ivuxolimab in advanced cancers. Profiling relied on immunoSEQ multiplex PCR, and the TCRdb table lists in-frame clones only, not all of them. Here the sample spans roughly 25,000 clones, 85% to 90% being singletons. The specimen comprised CD4+ or CD8+ T cells sorted from blood, sampled in a trial of the OX40 agonist ivuxolimab. The receptor source for this set is an adult with an advanced solid tumor such as melanoma, head and neck, liver or kidney cancer.

This chain links TRBV6-4 with TRBJ2-3, with a tentative D call TRBD2 (7 bases). The CDR3 runs 13 residues. V gave up 6 bases and J gave up 2 bases, with 9 bases separating them. Germline loops: CDR1 MRHNA, CDR2 SNTAGT. The CDR3 here is CASSGGPTDTQYF. DNA for the CDR3: TGTGCCAGCAGCGGGGGGCCCACAGATACGCAGTATTTT.

The rearrangement links TRBV19 to TRBJ1-3; 10 bases align to TRBD1. Trimming took 8 bases from V and 4 from J; bases not matched to a gene: 11. The CDR3 consists of 16 residues. CDR1 and CDR2 from the germline V gene are LNHDA and SQIVND (reference sequence). CDR3 residues: CASEPTGGAGGNTIYF. The CDR3 bases are TGTGCCAGTGAGCCGACAGGGGGCGCAGGAGGAAACACCATATATTTT.